One TCR beta chain is described in this entry. The data originate from a study of blood T cell repertoires in COVID-19. The wider study: There were acute and convalescent COVID-19 samples, and they came from the United States, Italy and Spain.

In the original workflow: The authors estimated nucleated cell counts from reference gene primer amplification. The protocol was immunoSEQ multiplex PCR, while the TCRdb copy is restricted to in-frame clones and leaves out a portion. That table supplies the V and J calls and clone size; D and trimming were determined from the DNA. The repertoire holds 50,000 to 65,000 clones, with over 75% as singletons. This CDR3 comprises 13 residues. Germline assignment: CDR1 GTSNPN and CDR2 SVGIG (reference sequence). Deletions cut 5 bases from V and 1 base from J, with 11 bases between. The sequenced sample was peripheral blood. The genes are TRBV30 and TRBJ1-1, with D perhaps TRBD1 (5 bases). This TCR came from a man in his 70s with acute or convalescent COVID-19. CDR3 DNA: TGTGCCTGGGAGACAGAAGCGAACACTGAAGCTTTCTTT. This gives the protein CAWETEANTEAFF.